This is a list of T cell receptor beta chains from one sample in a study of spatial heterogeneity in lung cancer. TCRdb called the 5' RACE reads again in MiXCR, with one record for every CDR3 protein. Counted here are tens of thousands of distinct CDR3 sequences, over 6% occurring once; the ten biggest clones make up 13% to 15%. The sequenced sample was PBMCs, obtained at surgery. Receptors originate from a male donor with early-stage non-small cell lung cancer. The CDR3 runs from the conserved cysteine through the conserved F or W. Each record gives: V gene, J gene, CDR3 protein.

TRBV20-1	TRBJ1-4	CSARGQGADEKLFF
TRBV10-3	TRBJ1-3	CAITEGIGNTIYF
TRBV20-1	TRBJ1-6	CSAGDSSNSPLHF
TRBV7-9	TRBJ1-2	CASSPRTGTYGYTF
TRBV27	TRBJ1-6	CASSAGQTYNSPLHF
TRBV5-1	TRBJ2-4	CASSLKVGWIQYF
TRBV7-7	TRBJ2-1	CASSPTSGSKQFF
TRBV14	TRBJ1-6	CASSRDRVGVSPLHF
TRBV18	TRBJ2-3	CASSLAGASTDTQYF
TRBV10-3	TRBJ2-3	CAISDRSDTQYF
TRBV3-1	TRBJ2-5	CASSQERWNNQETQYF
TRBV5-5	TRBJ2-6	CASSSQGSGANVLTF
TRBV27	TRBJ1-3	CATRAISGNTIYF
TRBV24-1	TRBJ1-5	CATSDPTPSNQPQHF
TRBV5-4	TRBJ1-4	CASSSMGPNEKLFF
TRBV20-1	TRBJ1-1	CSARDPNLRDTEAFF
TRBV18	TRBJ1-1	CASSLLMGGETEAFF
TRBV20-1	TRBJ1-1	CSASRVLNTEAFF
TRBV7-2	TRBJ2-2	CASSSGPGSGPSGELFF
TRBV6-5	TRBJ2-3	CASSYSIQGYTDTQYF
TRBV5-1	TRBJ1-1	CASSFWMNTEAFF
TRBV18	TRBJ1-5	CASSPQGAGYNQPQHF
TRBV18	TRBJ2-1	CASSRQGTIDEQFF
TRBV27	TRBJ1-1	CASSLGGSRNTEAFF
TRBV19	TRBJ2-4	CASSIILGAKNIQYF
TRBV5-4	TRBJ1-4	CASSLGQGAHGEKLFF
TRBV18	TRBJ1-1	CASSPQSRGTNTEAFF